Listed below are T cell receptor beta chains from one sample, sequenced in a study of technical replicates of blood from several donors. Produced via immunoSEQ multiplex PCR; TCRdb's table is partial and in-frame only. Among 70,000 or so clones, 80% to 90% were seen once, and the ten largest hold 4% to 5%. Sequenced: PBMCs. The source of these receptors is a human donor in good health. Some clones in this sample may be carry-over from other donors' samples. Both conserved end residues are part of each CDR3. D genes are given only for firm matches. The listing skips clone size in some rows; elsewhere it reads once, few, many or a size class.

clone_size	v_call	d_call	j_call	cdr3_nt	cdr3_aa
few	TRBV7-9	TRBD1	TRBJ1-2	TGTGCCAGCAGCTTAGGGACAGGGAGCGTTCGTGGGGGCTACACCTTC	CASSLGTGSVRGGYTF
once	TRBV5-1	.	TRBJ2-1	TGCGCCAGCAGCTTGGGTCGACTAGATAATGAGCAGTTCTTC	CASSLGRLDNEQFF
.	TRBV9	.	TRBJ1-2	TGTGCCAGCAGCGCCGCAGGGTATAACTATGGCTACACCTTC	CASSAAGYNYGYTF
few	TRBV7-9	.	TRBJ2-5	TGTGCCAGCAGCCCAGGGGCCAGGGGATTCGGGGAGACCCAGTACTTC	CASSPGARGFGETQYF
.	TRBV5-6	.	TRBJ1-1	TGTGCCAGCAGCTTGGCCGTGGGCAGCACTGAAGCTTTCTTT	CASSLAVGSTEAFF
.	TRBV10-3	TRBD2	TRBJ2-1	TGTGCCATCAGGGTTGAGCGGGGCTCCTACAATGAGCAGTTCTTC	CAIRVERGSYNEQFF
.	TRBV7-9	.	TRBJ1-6	TGTGCCAGCAGCTTTGAGAGTTTTTCACCCCTCCACTTT	CASSFESFSPLHF
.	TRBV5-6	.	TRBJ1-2	TGTGCCAGCAGCTTGGGCAGCGAGAATGGCTACACCTTC	CASSLGSENGYTF
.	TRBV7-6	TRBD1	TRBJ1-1	TGTGCCAGCAGCTTGGGCAGGGGGGACACTGAAGCTTTCTTT	CASSLGRGDTEAFF
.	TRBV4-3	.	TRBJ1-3	TGCGCCAGCAGCCAAGATCGCTCTGCGTCTGGAAACACCATATATTTT	CASSQDRSASGNTIYF
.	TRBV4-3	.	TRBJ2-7	TGCGCCAGCAGCCAAGTGCCAGGACTACTCGGCGAGCAGTACTTC	CASSQVPGLLGEQYF
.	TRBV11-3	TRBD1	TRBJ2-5	TGTGCCAGCAGCCGGGACAGAGAGACCCAGTACTTC	CASSRDRETQYF
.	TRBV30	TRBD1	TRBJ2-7	TGTGCCGGGGGTGAGGGGGCTAGTCTCCACGAGCAGTACTTC	CAGGEGASLHEQYF
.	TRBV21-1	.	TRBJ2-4	TGTGCCAGCAGCGCCCTAAAGACGGACAGACAGTACTTC	CASSALKTDRQYF
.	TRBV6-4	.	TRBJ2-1	TGTGCCAGCAGTGAAGGGGGCTCCTACAATGAGCAGTTCTTC	CASSEGGSYNEQFF
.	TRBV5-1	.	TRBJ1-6	TGCGCCAGCAGCTTGGGAGGGAGAGGCCGGTCACCCCTCCACTTT	CASSLGGRGRSPLHF
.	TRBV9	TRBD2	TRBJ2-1	TGTGCCAGCAGCGTGCTAGCAACCCTAGCGGGAGCTTTTAATGAGCAGTTCTTC	CASSVLATLAGAFNEQFF
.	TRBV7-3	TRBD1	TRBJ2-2	TGTGCCAGCAGCTTCGGACAGGGGAATAGAGGGGAGCTGTTTTTT	CASSFGQGNRGELFF
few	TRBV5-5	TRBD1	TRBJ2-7	TGTGCCAGCAGCATCGGGACAGGAATACGGCAGTACTTC	CASSIGTGIRQYF
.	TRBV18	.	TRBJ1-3	TGTGCCAGCTCTGCTGACAGCTCCTCTGGAAACACCATATATTTT	CASSADSSSGNTIYF
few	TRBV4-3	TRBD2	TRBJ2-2	TGCGCCAGCAGCCGAGGACTAGCGGCCACCGGGGAGCTGTTTTTT	CASSRGLAATGELFF
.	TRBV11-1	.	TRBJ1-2	TGTGCCAGCAGCTCGACTACAGGGCCTAACTATGGCTACACCTTC	CASSSTTGPNYGYTF
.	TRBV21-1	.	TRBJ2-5	TGTGCCAGCAGATCTCCGGGGGGCCAAGAGACCCAGTACTTC	CASRSPGGQETQYF
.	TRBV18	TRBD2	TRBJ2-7	TGTGCCAGCTCACCGGGACTAGCCTCCTACGAGCAGTACTTC	CASSPGLASYEQYF
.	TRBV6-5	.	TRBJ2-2	TGTGCCAGCAGTTACTCGCTAGCTACGAACACCGGGGAGCTGTTTTTT	CASSYSLATNTGELFF
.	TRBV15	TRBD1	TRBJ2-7	TGTGCCACCAGCAGAGCAACCGGGACAGGGTTCAACGAGCAGTACTTC	CATSRATGTGFNEQYF
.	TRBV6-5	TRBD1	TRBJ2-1	TGTGCCAGCAATCCGACAGGGGGTCGTCCCCCGTTCTTC	CASNPTGGRPPFF